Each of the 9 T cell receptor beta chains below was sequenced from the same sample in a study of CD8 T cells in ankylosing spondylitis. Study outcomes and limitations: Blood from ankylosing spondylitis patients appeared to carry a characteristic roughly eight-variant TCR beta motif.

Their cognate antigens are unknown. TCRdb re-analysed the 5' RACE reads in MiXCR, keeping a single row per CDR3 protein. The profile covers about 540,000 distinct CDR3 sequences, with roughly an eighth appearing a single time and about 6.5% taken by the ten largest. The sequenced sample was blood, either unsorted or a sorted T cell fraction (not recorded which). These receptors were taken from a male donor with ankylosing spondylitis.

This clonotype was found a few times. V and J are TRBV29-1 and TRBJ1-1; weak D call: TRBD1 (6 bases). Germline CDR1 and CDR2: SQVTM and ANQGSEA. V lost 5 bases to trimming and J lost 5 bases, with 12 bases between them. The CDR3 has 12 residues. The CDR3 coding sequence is TGCAGCGTTTCCATCACAGGGACTGAAGCTTTCTTT. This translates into CSVSITGTEAFF.

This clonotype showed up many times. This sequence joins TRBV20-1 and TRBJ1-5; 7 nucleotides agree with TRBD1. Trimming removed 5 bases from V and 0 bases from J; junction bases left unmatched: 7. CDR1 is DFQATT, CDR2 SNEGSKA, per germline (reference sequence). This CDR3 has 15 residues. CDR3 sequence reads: CSARDSPYSNQPQHF. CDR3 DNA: TGCAGTGCTCGGGACAGTCCTTATAGCAATCAGCCCCAGCATTTT.

CDR3 DNA: TGTGCCAGCACCTCCTCGGTGGGACAGCAATTCAATGAGCAGTTCTTC. Protein product: CASTSSVGQQFNEQFF. The chain has TRBV27 and TRBJ2-1; 7 bases are shared with TRBD1. This CDR3 region has 16 residues. Germline CDR1 reads MNHEY; CDR2 reads SMNVEV (reference sequence). V dropped 7 bases and J dropped 6; count of bases not matched to a gene: 15.

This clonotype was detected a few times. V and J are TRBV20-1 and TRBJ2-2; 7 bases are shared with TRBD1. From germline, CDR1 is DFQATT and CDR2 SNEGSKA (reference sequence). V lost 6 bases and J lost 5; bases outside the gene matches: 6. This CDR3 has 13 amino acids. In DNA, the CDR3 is TGCAGTGCAAAGACAGGGAGTACCGGGGAGCTGTTTTTT. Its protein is CSAKTGSTGELFF.

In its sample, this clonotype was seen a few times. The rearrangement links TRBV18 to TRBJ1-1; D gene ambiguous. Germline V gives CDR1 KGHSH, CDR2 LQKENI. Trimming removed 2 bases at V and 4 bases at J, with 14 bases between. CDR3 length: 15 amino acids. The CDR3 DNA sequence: TGTGCCAGCTCACCAATCGGTCGGGTAGGCACTGAAGCTTTCTTT. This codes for CASSPIGRVGTEAFF.

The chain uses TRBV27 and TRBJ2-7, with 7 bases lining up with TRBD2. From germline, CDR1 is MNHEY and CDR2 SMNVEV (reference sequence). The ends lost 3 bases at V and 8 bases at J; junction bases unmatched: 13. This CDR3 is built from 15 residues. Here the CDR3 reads CASSFVSGGSWQQYF. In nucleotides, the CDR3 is TGTGCCAGCAGTTTTGTTTCTGGCGGGAGTTGGCAGCAGTACTTC.

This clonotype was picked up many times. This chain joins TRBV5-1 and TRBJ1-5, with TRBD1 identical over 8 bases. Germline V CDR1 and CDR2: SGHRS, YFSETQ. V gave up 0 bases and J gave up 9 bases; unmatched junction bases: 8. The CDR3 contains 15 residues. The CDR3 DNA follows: TGCGCCAGCAGCTTGGAAGGGACAGGTAGCACGCCCCAGCATTTT. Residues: CASSLEGTGSTPQHF.

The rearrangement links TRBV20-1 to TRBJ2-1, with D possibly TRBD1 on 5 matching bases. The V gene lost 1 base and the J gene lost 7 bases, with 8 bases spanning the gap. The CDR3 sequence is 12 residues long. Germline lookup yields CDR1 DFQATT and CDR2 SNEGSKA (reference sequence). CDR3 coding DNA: TGCAGTGCTAGAGGTAGACAGAATGAGCAGTTCTTC. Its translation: CSARGRQNEQFF.

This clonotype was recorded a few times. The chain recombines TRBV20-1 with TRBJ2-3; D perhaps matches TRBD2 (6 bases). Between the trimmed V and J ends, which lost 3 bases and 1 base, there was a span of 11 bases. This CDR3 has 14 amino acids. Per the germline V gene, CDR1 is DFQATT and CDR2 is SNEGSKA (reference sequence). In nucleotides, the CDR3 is TGCAGTGCTAGGCCGGGACTGGGCACAGATACGCAGTATTTT. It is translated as CSARPGLGTDTQYF.